Below, 18 T cell receptor beta chains from the same sample are listed, as sequenced in a study of cytomegalovirus exposure and HLA in healthy donors. Clones were read by immunoSEQ multiplex PCR, and TCRdb kept only the in-frame ones, dropping some. The data hold about 130,000 clones, with about nine tenths observed a single time. Sequencing was performed on PBMCs. These receptors all stem from a man aged 25-40 years in good health and CMV-seronegative.

The rearrangement links TRBV6-6 to TRBJ2-3; D call uncertain. This CDR3 is built from 12 residues. The V end lost 2 bases, the J end lost 6 bases, and 6 bases lay between the germline ends. CDR1 and CDR2 from the germline V gene are MNHNY and SVGAGI (reference sequence). CDR3 region: CASSYPRDTQYF. As DNA, the CDR3 is TGTGCCAGCAGTTACCCACGGGATACGCAGTATTTT.

This chain uses TRBV7-6 with TRBJ1-2; the D gene is possibly TRBD1 (5 bases). The germline gives CDR1 SGHVS, CDR2 FNYEAQ. There are 13 residues in the CDR3. Trimming left V 3 bases short and J 8 bases short, with 13 bases between. The CDR3 bases are TGTGCCAGCAGCTTCAAAGGGGTGGAAGGCTACACCTTC. It translates to CASSFKGVEGYTF.

This sequence joins TRBV11-3 and TRBJ2-1; D gene unclear. In germline, CDR1 is SGHNT, CDR2 YENEEA. This CDR3 comprises 15 residues. Trimming left V 1 base short and J 4 bases short, with 11 bases between. CDR3 DNA: TGTGCCAGCAGCTTAGGTCTTGGAGCTTACAATGAGCAGTTCTTC. It specifies CASSLGLGAYNEQFF. Full variable domain (outside the CDR3, taken from reference TRBV11-3 and TRBJ2-1): EAGVVQSPRYKIIEKKQPVAFWCNPISGHNTLYWYLQNLGQGPELLIRYENEEAVDDSQLPKDRFSAERLKGVDSTLKIQPAELGDSAVYLCASSLGLGAYNEQFFGPGTRLTVL.

The chain combines TRBV19 with TRBJ2-2, with no clear D. Trimming stripped 8 bases from V and 4 bases from J, with 11 bases between. This CDR3 spans 13 amino acids. Germline CDR1 and CDR2: LNHDA and SQIVND (reference sequence). The CDR3 is CASAYTGTGELFF. CDR3 coding DNA: TGTGCCAGTGCCTATACGGGCACCGGGGAGCTGTTTTTT.

The V call is TRBV7-8, the J call TRBJ2-5; D is uncertain. The V end lost 5 bases, the J end lost 1 base, and 17 bases lay between the germline ends. Germline loops: CDR1 SGHVS, CDR2 FQNEAQ. The CDR3 runs to 16 residues. The CDR3 loop is CASSTPYFEIQETQYF. The CDR3 coding sequence is TGTGCCAGCAGCACGCCTTATTTTGAGATCCAAGAGACCCAGTACTTC.

The chain links TRBV10-1 to TRBJ1-2, with 8 bases identical to TRBD1. J lost 6 bases, V lost 6 bases, and 6 bases had no gene match. Germline V gene data show CDR1 as WNHNN and CDR2 as SYGVQD (reference sequence). The CDR3 covers 13 residues. The CDR3 spells CASSRSGGDGYTF. CDR3 bases: TGCGCCAGCAGCCGATCAGGGGGCGATGGCTACACCTTC.

The rearrangement links TRBV7-9 to TRBJ1-2, with D tentatively TRBD1 (5 bases). This CDR3 comprises 15 residues. Between the trimmed V and J ends, which lost 5 bases and 5 bases, there was a span of 18 bases. CDR1 and CDR2 from the germline V gene are SEHNR and FQNEAQ (reference sequence). Here the CDR3 DNA reads TGTGCCAGCAGCCCTAGGGGAGGGTTAGGATATGGCTACACCTTC. Amino acid sequence: CASSPRGGLGYGYTF.

The V and J genes are TRBV7-2 and TRBJ2-1; TRBD2 matches 9 bases. The CDR3 extends over 18 amino acids. Trimming cost V 1 base and J 2 bases; bases outside gene matches: 9. Germline V CDR1 and CDR2: SGHTA, FQGNSA. The CDR3 DNA is TGTGCCAGCAGCTTAGACCAGCGGGGGGTTGTGACCTACAATGAGCAGTTCTTC. It specifies CASSLDQRGVVTYNEQFF.

This clone appeared a single time. The chain uses TRBV5-1 and TRBJ2-3; a possible D gene is TRBD2 (6 bases). The V gene's germline CDR1 is SGHRS and CDR2 YFSETQ. The CDR3 has 15 residues. V gave up 0 bases and J gave up 2 bases, with 10 bases separating them. CDR3 in amino acids: CASSLAGGDTDTQYF. Written as DNA, the CDR3 is TGCGCCAGCAGCTTGGCCGGAGGGGACACAGATACGCAGTATTTT.

The chain recombines TRBV4-2 with TRBJ2-7, with 8 nucleotides matching TRBD1. The germline V gene encodes CDR1 LGHNA and CDR2 YNFKEQ. V gave up 1 base and J gave up 2 bases; unmatched junction bases: 1. CDR3 length: 14 residues. The CDR3 is CASSQGDRTYEQYF. The CDR3 DNA sequence: TGTGCCAGCAGCCAAGGGGACAGGACCTACGAGCAGTACTTC.

This clone was counted a few times. The rearrangement uses TRBV6-1 and TRBJ2-7; 7 bases are shared with TRBD1. This CDR3 has 15 amino acids. The germline V gene encodes CDR1 MNHNS and CDR2 SASEGT. The V segment lost 6 bases and the J segment 2 bases; nucleotides outside the gene matches: 10. CDR3 protein: CASSKPGQIPYEQYF. CDR3 DNA sequence: TGTGCCAGCAGCAAACCGGGACAGATACCCTACGAGCAGTACTTC.

The rearrangement links TRBV5-5 to TRBJ1-2; D is perhaps TRBD1 (6 bases). The CDR3 totals 15 residues. Germline CDR1 and CDR2: SGHKS and YYEKEE (reference sequence). V lost 4 bases to trimming and J lost 6 bases, with 19 bases between them. The CDR3: CASSRTEDSRHGYTF. In nucleotides, the CDR3 is TGTGCCAGCAGCAGGACGGAGGACAGCAGACATGGCTACACCTTC.

V usage is TRBV5-6 and J usage is TRBJ2-2; 12 bases match TRBD2. V was pared by 6 bases and J by 4 bases, with 4 bases of the junction left unmatched. Germline V gene lookup returns CDR1 SGHDT and CDR2 YYEEEE. The CDR3 sequence is 15 residues long. The CDR3 DNA sequence: TGTGCCAGCAAGGGGACTAGCGGGCGCACCGGGGAGCTGTTTTTT. The encoded protein is CASKGTSGRTGELFF.

The chain uses TRBV5-1 and TRBJ2-7; the match to TRBD2 covers 8 bases. CDR1 and CDR2 from the germline V gene are SGHRS and YFSETQ. CDR3 length equals 16 residues. The junction had 9 bases not matched to a gene; V was cut back by 1 base and J by 3 bases. The CDR3 is CASSLNPAGGVYEQYF. CDR3 sequence (DNA): TGCGCCAGCAGCTTGAACCCGGCCGGGGGGGTCTACGAGCAGTACTTC.

The chain has TRBV7-9 and TRBJ2-2; D possibly corresponds to TRBD1 (5 bases). Per germline, CDR1 SEHNR and CDR2 FQNEAQ (reference sequence). The CDR3 runs to 15 residues. V lost 3 bases and J 5 bases, leaving 13 bases between the germline ends. CDR3 in DNA: TGTGCCAGCAGCTTTAGGGGCCTATCGACCGGGGAGCTGTTTTTT. Amino acid sequence: CASSFRGLSTGELFF.

This chain uses TRBV7-9 with TRBJ1-5; the D is unclear. CDR1 SEHNR and CDR2 FQNEAQ come from the germline V gene (reference sequence). This CDR3 is 13 amino acids long. Trimming removed 5 bases at V and 12 bases at J, with 17 bases between. The CDR3 DNA sequence: TGTGCCAGCAGCCGTACCGACCGAGAGGACCAGCATTTT. Translated: CASSRTDREDQHF.

This chain uses TRBV4-1 with TRBJ1-1; D not resolved. The CDR3 contains 14 residues. CDR1 and CDR2 from the germline V gene are MGHRA and YSYEKL. V lost 2 bases and J lost 1, with 8 bases in between. Here the CDR3 reads CASSQLSGNTEAFF. The CDR3 DNA follows: TGCGCCAGCAGCCAACTGTCCGGGAACACTGAAGCTTTCTTT.

The V and J genes are TRBV18 and TRBJ1-4; 7 nucleotides agree with TRBD1. The CDR3 is made up of 15 amino acids. With V trimmed by 3 bases and J by 7 bases, 8 bases remained unmatched. Germline V CDR1 and CDR2: KGHSH, LQKENI. The DNA of the CDR3 is TGTGCCAGCTCACCTCGGGCGCCAGGGGGTGAAAAACTGTTTTTT. Translated, it gives CASSPRAPGGEKLFF. The variable domain in full, with the rest retrieved from reference TRBV18 and TRBJ1-4, is NAGVMQNPRHLVRRRGQEARLRCSPMKGHSHVYWYRQLPEEGLKFMVYLQKENIIDESGMPKERFSAEFPKEGPSILRIQQVVRGDSAAYFCASSPRAPGGEKLFFGSGTQLSVL.